The 6 T cell receptor beta chains below all came from one sample that was sequenced in a study of T cells in women clearing cervical HPV infection. Sequencing used immunoSEQ multiplex PCR; TCRdb keeps in-frame clones, though not all of them. The specimen's table records 25,000 to 35,000 clones. Input material: blood buffy coat. The receptor set was obtained from a woman aged 18-70 years with a cervical HPV16 infection that either progressed to CIN3+ or cleared (not recorded which).

Concerning this clone: The read falls 3 residues short of the CDR3 end, and the missing part is taken from the germline J gene. The chain is built from TRBV5-4 and TRBJ2-1; possibly TRBD2 for D (6 bases). Germline V gene data show CDR1 as SGHNT and CDR2 as YYREEE (reference sequence). The CDR3 runs 14 residues. V gave up 1 base and J gave up 7 bases, with 12 bases separating them. CDR3 loop: CASSLFLARNEQFF. Incomplete CDR3 DNA: TGTGCCAGCAGCTTGTTTCTAGCGAGGAATGAG.

On this clone: The CDR3 is cut off 3 residues early in the read; its end comes from the germline J gene. The chain couples TRBV11-2 to TRBJ2-4, with D possibly being TRBD1 (6 bases). The CDR3 loop spans 15 amino acids. The V end lost 5 bases, the J end lost 0 bases, and 11 bases lay between the germline ends. The germline V gene has CDR1 SGHAT and CDR2 FQNNGV. The CDR3: CASSGQGLAKNIQYF. The part of the CDR3 DNA that was read is TGTGCCAGCAGCGGCCAGGGGTTAGCCAAAAACATT.

Comments on this clone: The read terminates 3 residues ahead of where the CDR3 ends, so the germline J gene completes it. The chain links TRBV18 to TRBJ2-3; a possible D gene is TRBD1 (7 bases). This CDR3 contains 15 residues. Per the germline V gene, CDR1 is KGHSH and CDR2 is LQKENI. The DNA read from the CDR3 is TGTGCCAGCTCATCGGCGAGCGTCAGGGGGGAGACG. Encoded protein: CASSSASVRGET. The full CDR3 reads CASSSASVRGETQYF.

About this clone itself: The read stops 3 residues short of the end of the CDR3; the missing end is completed from the germline J gene. The J gene is TRBJ2-5, the V gene TRBV20-1, with D possibly matching TRBD1 (6 bases). Germline V lookup: CDR1 DFQATT, CDR2 SNEGSKA (reference sequence). With 5 bases removed from V and 5 bases from J, the gap between germline ends came to 21 bases. The CDR3 is made up of 15 amino acids. The CDR3 is CSAAGQSRAWETQYF. Incomplete CDR3 DNA: TGCAGTGCTGCTGGACAGTCCAGGGCGTGGGAGACC.

Worth noting for this clone: The missing CDR3 end, 3 residues past where the read stops, is filled in from the germline J gene. V usage is TRBV6-2 or TRBV6-3 and J usage is TRBJ1-2; 7 positions agree with TRBD1. This CDR3 contains 15 residues. V was clipped by 6 bases and J by 3 bases; unmatched bases: 10. From germline, CDR1 is MNHEY and CDR2 SVGEGT. CDR3 bases read: TGTGCCAGCAGCCCATGGGACAGTACCTACTATGGC. Translating it yields CASSPWDSTYYG. The entire CDR3 protein reads CASSPWDSTYYGYTF.

As concerns this clone: The read halts 3 residues ahead of the CDR3 end, with the missing end drawn from the germline J gene. V usage is TRBV6-4 and J usage is TRBJ2-7; weak D call: TRBD1 (5 bases). CDR3 length equals 13 residues. V lost 6 bases and J lost 4, with 13 bases in between. Germline CDR1 and CDR2: MRHNA and SNTAGT. CDR3 sequence: CASRKGRAYEQYF. Incomplete CDR3 DNA: TGTGCCAGCAGGAAGGGCAGGGCATACGAG.